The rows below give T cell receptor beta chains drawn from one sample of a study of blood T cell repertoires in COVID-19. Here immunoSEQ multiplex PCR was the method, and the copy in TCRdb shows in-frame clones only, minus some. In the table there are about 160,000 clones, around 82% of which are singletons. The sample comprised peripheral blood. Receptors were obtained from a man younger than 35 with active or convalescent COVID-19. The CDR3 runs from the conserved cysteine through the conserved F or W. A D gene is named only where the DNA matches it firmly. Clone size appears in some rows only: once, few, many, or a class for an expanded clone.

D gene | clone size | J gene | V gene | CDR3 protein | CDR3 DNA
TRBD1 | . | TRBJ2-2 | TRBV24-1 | CATSDGGQGSTGELFF | TGTGCCACCAGTGATGGGGGACAGGGTAGCACCGGGGAGCTGTTTTTT
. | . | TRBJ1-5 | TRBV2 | CASSGEQGGQPQHF | TGTGCCAGCAGTGGGGAGCAGGGAGGCCAGCCCCAGCATTTT
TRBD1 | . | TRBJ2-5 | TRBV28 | CASSRDRDRDRETQYF | TGTGCCAGCAGTCGAGACCGGGACAGGGATCGAGAGACCCAGTACTTC
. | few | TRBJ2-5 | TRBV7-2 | CASSQFQASETQYF | TGTGCCAGCAGTCAGTTTCAGGCATCAGAGACCCAGTACTTC
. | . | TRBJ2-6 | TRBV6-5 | CAVQPSGANVLTF | TGTGCCGTACAACCCTCTGGGGCCAACGTCCTGACTTTC
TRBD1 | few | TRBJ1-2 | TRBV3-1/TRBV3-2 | CASSHLWTGRNYGYTF | TGTGCCAGCAGCCACCTTTGGACAGGGAGGAACTATGGCTACACCTTC
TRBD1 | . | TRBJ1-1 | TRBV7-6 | CASSLAAQGAGMNTEAFF | TGTGCCAGCAGCTTAGCTGCACAGGGGGCGGGTATGAACACTGAAGCTTTCTTT
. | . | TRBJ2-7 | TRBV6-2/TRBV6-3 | CASSYAGTYEQYF | TGTGCCAGCAGTTACGCGGGTACCTACGAGCAGTACTTC
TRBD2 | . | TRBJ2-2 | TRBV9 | CASSVGISGGGSGELFF | TGTGCCAGCAGCGTAGGGATTTCGGGCGGCGGGAGCGGGGAGCTGTTTTTT
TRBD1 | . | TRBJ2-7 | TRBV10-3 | CAISETGGRLREQYF | TGTGCCATCAGTGAAACAGGGGGGAGACTACGGGAGCAGTACTTC
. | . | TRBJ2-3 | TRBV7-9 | CASSLARTDTQYF | TGTGCCAGCAGCTTGGCCCGCACAGATACGCAGTATTTT
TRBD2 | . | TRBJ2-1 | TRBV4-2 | CASSPGTDVTSGSNEQFF | TGTGCCAGCAGCCCCGGGACAGACGTAACTAGCGGGAGCAATGAGCAGTTCTTC
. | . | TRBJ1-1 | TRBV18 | CASSPPEGSRTEAFF | TGTGCCAGCTCACCACCGGAGGGCAGCCGCACTGAAGCTTTCTTT